This TCR beta chain emerged from a study of shared clonotypes between healthy human individuals. Regarding this clone: Its antigen is undetermined.

Negatively enriched CD4+ T cells were divided by CD45RA into naive and memory. Looked up from germline, CDR1 is SNHLY and CDR2 is FYNNEI. V lost 6 bases, J lost 0 bases, and 4 bases stayed unmatched. The CDR3 is 14 residues long. This table comes from immunoSEQ multiplex PCR, and its TCRdb copy is limited to in-frame clones, with some not included. The sample has 2 million to 2.5 million clones; more than 85% are singletons. Study-level findings and limits: Only a few donors were included, so the genetic and exposure-history diversity represented was limited. Clonotypes not shared had lower generation probabilities than those common to all four donors.

This chain joins TRBV2 and TRBJ2-7, with 8 positions matching TRBD1. The material sequenced was naive CD4+ T cells from PBMCs. Regarding subset: CD45RA+ positively selected. The receptor was isolated from a man aged 18 to 29 in good health. Some clones in this sample may be carry-over from other donors' samples. The CDR3 loop is CASRDDRGSYEQYF. CDR3 nucleotide sequence: TGTGCCAGCAGAGACGACAGGGGCTCCTACGAGCAGTACTTC.